This T cell receptor (beta chain) originates from a study of blood T cell repertoires in COVID-19. The assay was immunoSEQ multiplex PCR, and TCRdb's table has in-frame clones only and misses some. The sample comprises 70,000 to 85,000 clones, about four fifths of which are singletons, and 39% rests with the top ten. The CDR3 spans 13 residues. Per the germline V gene, CDR1 is SGDLS and CDR2 is YYNGEE. V was clipped by 3 bases and J by 6 bases; unmatched bases: 2. The TCR sequence derives from an elderly man with active or convalescent COVID-19. The chain is built from TRBV9 and TRBJ1-4; 7 bases match TRBD1. The source material was peripheral blood. CDR3 sequence: CASSGGTDEKLFF. CDR3 in DNA: TGTGCCAGCAGCGGAGGGACAGATGAAAAACTGTTTTTT.